What follows are 30 T cell receptor beta chains derived from one specimen sequenced in a study of blood T cell repertoires in COVID-19. TCRdb keeps only in-frame clones here, not all; method: immunoSEQ multiplex PCR. The sample gives roughly 250,000 clones, roughly 88% of which show up once; more than 4% is in the top ten. The material sequenced was PBMCs or T cells enriched from blood (not recorded which). These receptors were taken from a woman in her thirties who had recovered from COVID-19.

The chain recombines TRBV11-2 with TRBJ1-2; D is possibly TRBD1 (5 bases). Germline V gene sequence: CDR1 SGHAT, CDR2 FQNNGV. Deletions cut 2 bases from V and 2 bases from J, with 9 bases between. The CDR3 length is 14 residues. CDR3 in DNA: TGTGCCAGCAGCTTACAACAGGCGAACTATGGCTACACCTTC. Its protein product is CASSLQQANYGYTF.

This chain connects TRBV12-3 or TRBV12-4 to TRBJ1-1, with a tentative D call TRBD1 (6 bases). V was clipped by 2 bases and J by 12 bases, with 13 bases between them. This CDR3 contains 12 residues. The chain's CDR3 is CASSLRGTMTFF. Here the CDR3 DNA reads TGTGCCAGCAGTTTAAGGGGGACGATGACTTTCTTT.

In this sample, this clone turned up once. This chain's CDR3 is CASSLPLWDSSYEQYF. In DNA, the CDR3 is TGTGCCAGCAGTTTACCCCTCTGGGACAGCTCCTACGAGCAGTACTTC. This chain joins TRBV28 and TRBJ2-7; 7 bases map to TRBD1. The CDR3 has 16 amino acids. Per the germline V gene, CDR1 is MDHEN and CDR2 is SYDVKM. The V gene end was trimmed by 2 bases and the J gene end by 0 bases; junction bases not matched to a gene: 7.

The V gene is TRBV3-1 (or the pseudogene TRBV3-2), the J gene TRBJ2-7; possible D gene TRBD2, 5 bases. Trimming took 0 bases from V and 8 from J, leaving 11 bases between them. The germline V gene encodes CDR1 LGHDT and CDR2 YNNKEL (reference sequence). CDR3 length: 13 amino acids. CDR3 DNA sequence: TGTGCCAGCAGCCAAGAGCCTAGCATTCAGCAGTACTTC. Its translation is CASSQEPSIQQYF.

The gene calls are TRBV5-1 and TRBJ2-1; D is possibly TRBD1 (5 bases). Germline CDR1 reads SGHRS; CDR2 reads YFSETQ. The CDR3 covers 14 residues. V lost 2 bases and J lost 4, with 10 bases in between. CDR3 residues: CASSFTGDYNEQFF. The CDR3 bases are TGCGCCAGCAGCTTTACAGGAGATTACAATGAGCAGTTCTTC. Full variable domain (rest looked up from reference TRBV5-1 and TRBJ2-1): KAGVTQTPRYLIKTRGQQVTLSCSPISGHRSVSWYQQTPGQGLQFLFEYFSETQRNKGNFPGRFSGRQFSNSRSEMNVSTLELGDSALYLCASSFTGDYNEQFFGPGTRLTVL.

V usage is TRBV30 and J usage is TRBJ2-1, with D tentatively TRBD1 (6 bases). The germline V gene has CDR1 GTSNPN and CDR2 SVGIG (reference sequence). Trimming left V 1 base short and J 8 bases short, with 6 bases between. The CDR3 spans 11 residues. DNA for the CDR3: TGTGCCTGGAGTGCAGGGGATGAGCAGTTCTTC. Its translation: CAWSAGDEQFF.

J is TRBJ1-5 and V is TRBV30, with D maybe TRBD1 (6 bases). This CDR3 contains 15 residues. Trimming stripped 1 base from V and 7 bases from J, with 17 bases between. CDR1 and CDR2 (germline): GTSNPN, SVGIG (reference sequence). The CDR3 spells CAWSGNTGLGQPQHF. CDR3 nucleotide sequence: TGTGCCTGGAGTGGAAATACAGGGTTAGGGCAGCCCCAGCATTTT.

This clone has a single count. This sequence joins TRBV28 and TRBJ1-2, with TRBD1 as a possible D gene (6 bases). From germline, CDR1 is MDHEN and CDR2 SYDVKM. The CDR3 contains 15 residues. V was pared by 5 bases and J by 8 bases, with 21 bases between. CDR3 sequence reads: CASSRDGGAREGYTF. CDR3 in DNA: TGTGCCAGCAGTCGTGACGGGGGGGCGCGAGAAGGCTACACCTTC.

The rearrangement joins TRBV4-1 to TRBJ2-5; 11 bases line up with TRBD1. V dropped 4 bases and J dropped 3; count of bases not matched to a gene: 7. CDR3 size: 16 residues. Germline V gene lookup returns CDR1 MGHRA and CDR2 YSYEKL. CDR3: CASSPSDRGPKETQYF. As DNA, the CDR3 is TGCGCCAGCAGCCCCTCGGACAGGGGGCCAAAAGAGACCCAGTACTTC.

J is TRBJ2-5 and V is TRBV7-8; TRBD2 is a possible D gene (5 bases). This CDR3 region has 12 residues. Between the trimmed V and J ends, which lost 5 bases and 5 bases, there was a span of 9 bases. Germline CDR1 is SGHVS and CDR2 is FQNEAQ. The CDR3 coding sequence is TGTGCCAGCAGCCCGGACTGGGAGACCCAGTACTTC. Protein product: CASSPDWETQYF.

The rearrangement uses TRBV19 and TRBJ2-7; D not resolved. Trimming stripped 6 bases from V and 0 bases from J, with 9 bases between. Germline V gene data show CDR1 as LNHDA and CDR2 as SQIVND (reference sequence). This CDR3 is 13 amino acids long. DNA for the CDR3: TGTGCCAGTAGCGCGGCCCGCTCCTACGAGCAGTACTTC. It translates to CASSAARSYEQYF. Full variable domain (outside the CDR3, taken from reference TRBV19 and TRBJ2-7): DGGITQSPKYLFRKEGQNVTLSCEQNLNHDAMYWYRQDPGQGLRLIYYSQIVNDFQKGDIAEGYSVSREKKESFPLTVTSAQKNPTAFYLCASSAARSYEQYFGPGTRLTVT.

J is TRBJ1-6 and V is TRBV30, with 9 bases identical to TRBD1. This CDR3 has 15 amino acids. The V gene's germline CDR1 is GTSNPN and CDR2 SVGIG (reference sequence). J lost 6 bases, V lost 0 bases, and 3 bases had no gene match. The CDR3, as DNA: TGTGCCTGGAGTGTACAGGGGGCTCGTAATTCACCCCTCCACTTT. Protein sequence: CAWSVQGARNSPLHF.

V usage is TRBV28 and J usage is TRBJ2-7; D perhaps matches TRBD1 (6 bases). V was cut by 7 bases and J by 7 bases, with 17 bases left in between. Germline CDR1 is MDHEN and CDR2 is SYDVKM. The CDR3 covers 13 residues. This CDR3 is CASKFRPGHEQYF. The CDR3 bases are TGTGCCAGCAAGTTCCGCCCGGGACATGAGCAGTACTTC.

The chain carries TRBV3-1 (or the pseudogene TRBV3-2) and TRBJ2-3, with D perhaps TRBD1 (5 bases). CDR1 and CDR2 (germline): LGHDT, YNNKEL (reference sequence). This CDR3 comprises 14 residues. The germline V and J ends were trimmed by 5 bases and 2 bases, with 11 bases remaining between them. The DNA for the CDR3 is TGTGCCAGCAGCTACCAGGGTCCCACAGATACGCAGTATTTT. Residues: CASSYQGPTDTQYF.

This chain links TRBV3-1 (or the pseudogene TRBV3-2) with TRBJ1-4; 8 bases match TRBD1. The V gene end was trimmed by 4 bases and the J gene end by 8 bases; junction bases not matched to a gene: 6. The germline V gene encodes CDR1 LGHDT and CDR2 YNNKEL (reference sequence). The CDR3 is 14 residues long. CDR3 nucleotides: TGTGCCAGCAGCCTAGGACAGGGTAGGGAAAAACTGTTTTTT. Its protein is CASSLGQGREKLFF.

Only a few counts were recorded for this clone. The gene calls are TRBV7-6 and TRBJ2-1; D is possibly TRBD1 (5 bases). Germline CDR1 reads SGHVS; CDR2 reads FNYEAQ. Trimming cost V 0 bases and J 8 bases, with 17 bases left between them. The CDR3 loop spans 16 amino acids. CDR3 sequence (DNA): TGTGCCAGCAGCTTAGCTCTAGGGCAGGGCACGGATGAGCAGTTCTTC. Its translation is CASSLALGQGTDEQFF.

The chain employs TRBV6-5 and TRBJ1-2; 11 nucleotides line up with TRBD1. CDR3 length: 13 amino acids. The germline CDR1 and CDR2 sequences are MNHEY and SVGAGI. The ends lost 6 bases at V and 8 bases at J; junction bases unmatched: 5. The CDR3 sequence is CASRGQGAWGYTF. The CDR3 DNA sequence: TGTGCCAGCAGAGGACAGGGGGCGTGGGGCTACACCTTC.

For this clone: Other DNA sequences in the sample encode the same CDR3. V usage is TRBV19 and J usage is TRBJ1-1; 9 bases align to TRBD1. CDR3 size: 15 residues. The germline V gene encodes CDR1 LNHDA and CDR2 SQIVND (reference sequence). Trimming took 3 bases from V and 5 from J; bases not matched to a gene: 7. Written as DNA, the CDR3 is TGTGCCAGTAGTATTCTGGGACAGGGTTATACTGAAGCTTTCTTT. Its protein product is CASSILGQGYTEAFF.

J is TRBJ1-2 and V is TRBV10-3; a possible D gene is TRBD1 (6 bases). CDR1 ENHRY and CDR2 SYGVKD come from the germline V gene. Trimming removed 4 bases from V and 2 bases from J, with 14 bases in between. The CDR3 extends over 15 amino acids. This CDR3 reads CAISGLGAPNYGYTF. CDR3 bases: TGTGCCATCAGTGGTTTGGGGGCGCCCAACTATGGCTACACCTTC.

CDR3 region: CASTPGRGNYGYTF. CDR3 nucleotide sequence: TGTGCCAGCACCCCGGGCCGAGGGAACTATGGCTACACCTTC. V is TRBV28 and J is TRBJ1-2; D gene unclear. Trimming removed 7 bases at V and 2 bases at J, with 14 bases between. The CDR3 runs 14 residues. Per the germline V gene, CDR1 is MDHEN and CDR2 is SYDVKM.

In its sample, this clone was seen a few times. J is TRBJ1-2 and V is TRBV10-1, with 8 bases identical to TRBD1. This CDR3 region has 15 residues. Germline V gives CDR1 WNHNN, CDR2 SYGVQD (reference sequence). Germline trimming cut 6 bases from V and 6 bases from J; bases unmatched to any gene: 12. The CDR3 nucleotides are TGCGCCAGCAGCCGTACCCAGACAGGGGAAGATGGCTACACCTTC. It codes for CASSRTQTGEDGYTF.

The V call is TRBV5-1, the J call TRBJ2-7; 12 bases are shared with TRBD1. The germline V gene encodes CDR1 SGHRS and CDR2 YFSETQ. The V segment lost 4 bases and the J segment 6 bases; nucleotides outside the gene matches: 8. This CDR3 contains 15 residues. CDR3 coding DNA: TGCGCCAGCAGCCCCCTGGGGACAGGGGGCTCCGAGCAGTACTTC. Translated: CASSPLGTGGSEQYF.

In its sample, this clone was seen a few times. The chain is built from TRBV30 and TRBJ2-7, with D unclear. Trimming stripped 5 bases from V and 5 bases from J, with 16 bases between. In germline, CDR1 is GTSNPN, CDR2 SVGIG (reference sequence). This CDR3 region has 13 residues. In DNA form, the CDR3 reads TGTGCCTGGGGAAAAGGTGGGCTCGACGAGCAGTACTTC. Protein sequence: CAWGKGGLDEQYF.

The chain joins TRBV28 to TRBJ2-1; D may be TRBD2 (6 bases). The CDR3 covers 14 residues. The V gene's germline CDR1 is MDHEN and CDR2 SYDVKM. With 7 bases removed from V and 4 bases from J, the gap between germline ends came to 14 bases. The CDR3 sequence: CASTMRGEYNEQFF. The CDR3 nucleotides read TGTGCCAGCACTATGCGGGGAGAGTACAATGAGCAGTTCTTC.

The rearrangement uses TRBV27 and TRBJ2-3; 7 bases align to TRBD2. This CDR3 spans 15 amino acids. From germline, CDR1 is MNHEY and CDR2 SMNVEV (reference sequence). V lost 4 bases, J lost 1 base, and 5 bases stayed unmatched. The CDR3: CASSSPSGGTDTQYF. CDR3 DNA: TGTGCCAGCAGTTCGCCTAGCGGAGGCACAGATACGCAGTATTTT.

The chain couples TRBV18 to TRBJ2-3; 13 nucleotides agree with TRBD2. Germline assignment: CDR1 KGHSH and CDR2 LQKENI. V lost 5 bases to trimming and J lost 2 bases; unmatched junction nucleotides: 7. The CDR3 is 17 amino acids. The CDR3: CASSGGTSGTITDTQYF. The CDR3 DNA sequence: TGTGCCAGCTCAGGCGGGACTAGCGGGACTATCACAGATACGCAGTATTTT. The full variable domain, in which reference TRBV18 and TRBJ2-3 provide the parts outside the CDR3, is NAGVMQNPRHLVRRRGQEARLRCSPMKGHSHVYWYRQLPEEGLKFMVYLQKENIIDESGMPKERFSAEFPKEGPSILRIQQVVRGDSAAYFCASSGGTSGTITDTQYFGPGTRLTVL.

This clone was picked up a small number of times. The CDR3 DNA reads as TGTGCCAGCAGTTTCTCCCAGGGGTTTAGATACGAGCAGTACTTC. Translating it yields CASSFSQGFRYEQYF. The chain employs TRBV28 and TRBJ2-7; D is perhaps TRBD1 (6 bases). Trimming pared 3 bases from V and 4 bases from J, leaving 16 bases between. Germline lookup yields CDR1 MDHEN and CDR2 SYDVKM. This CDR3 region has 15 residues.

This clone was observed once. The chain recombines TRBV3-1 (or the pseudogene TRBV3-2) with TRBJ2-6, with 7 bases matching TRBD1. Per the germline V gene, CDR1 is LGHDT and CDR2 is YNNKEL (reference sequence). The CDR3 loop spans 18 amino acids. After removal of 7 bases from V and 0 bases from J, the junction contained 12 bases not matched to a gene. This CDR3 reads CASKGSAGGSSGANVLTF. The CDR3 nucleotides are TGTGCCAGCAAGGGGAGCGCAGGGGGATCCTCTGGGGCCAACGTCCTGACTTTC.

The CDR3 DNA follows: TGTGCCAGCAGCCCTTCCGGGGCCAGGGGGACTGAAGCTTTCTTT. Protein sequence: CASSPSGARGTEAFF. This chain connects TRBV9 to TRBJ1-1, with 7 bases identical to TRBD1. The germline gives CDR1 SGDLS, CDR2 YYNGEE. The CDR3 consists of 15 residues. V shed 4 bases and J 5 bases; nucleotides not matched to a gene: 11.

This clone came up once. The rearrangement joins TRBV10-2 to TRBJ1-2; D perhaps matches TRBD1 (6 bases). This CDR3 is 15 amino acids long. V was pared by 5 bases and J by 3 bases, with 16 bases between. Germline-derived CDR1 and CDR2 are WSHSY and SAAADI. The chain's CDR3 is CASSFDRPSYYGYTF. In DNA form, the CDR3 reads TGCGCCAGCAGTTTCGACAGGCCGTCCTACTATGGCTACACCTTC.